The sequence of this T cell receptor beta chain was determined in a study of blood T cell repertoires in COVID-19 (dated by TCRdb to 2018 to 2020). Background on the whole study: Samples covering the acute and convalescent phases of COVID-19 were provided by collaborators in the United States, Italy and Spain. The prospective study material was composed of cDNA or gDNA derived from T cells, B-cell-depleted T cells, or PBMCs. Subjects who had been exposed to COVID-19, were actively infected with it, or had recovered from it provided the deeply sampled blood TCRbeta repertoires that made up the dataset. A freely available public database, intended as a resource for researchers studying the immune response to SARS-CoV-2, is where the repertoires were released. Samples were obtained from the ongoing ImmuneRACE study (first 160 participants) and from 1,000 to 1,500 subjects provided by 6 global collaborators. Sample metadata almost always included a de-identified subject ID, COVID-19 status, age in years and sex. Where available, HLA class I and class II types were taken from metadata supplied by the sample provider and were not determined by assay-based typing.

The CDR3 runs 15 amino acids, cysteine and phenylalanine included. The only DNA kept is the CDR3, 45 bases in frame from the first base. The V end gives up 3 bases and the J end 7 bases, leaving 9 bases in the junction not matched to a gene. According to the germline V gene, CDR1 reads SGHNT and CDR2 reads YENEEA. TCRbeta CDR3 regions were amplified from genomic DNA using the immunoSEQ Assay, a bias-controlled multiplex PCR. The paper's data handling went like this. Nucleated cell counts per sample were estimated from amplification of reference gene primers within the assay. Sequence reads were collapsed and filtered to measure the absolute abundance of every unique TCRbeta CDR3 rearrangement. Productive Simpson clonality was computed per sample as the square root of Simpson's diversity index over productive rearrangements. Imported from immuneACCESS, the table was reduced by TCRdb to in-frame sequences with V and J called. These copies leave out some clones; in studies compared against another copy, an unresolved V gene accounts for under half, and the cause of the remainder is not known. Clone size and the V and J calls come from that table; the DNA yielded D and trimming. This sample lists 65,000 to 80,000 clones; 75% to 85% were detected once. Around 29% of the sample comes from the top ten.

This clone has a handful of counts. What antigen it recognizes has not been identified. Base qualities are missing; no much larger clone stands one base away. Here is what the overall study found, with its caveats: Clinical and demographic metadata were provided uncurated, with the amount varying by source and participant.

Collaborating institutions collected whole blood in K2EDTA tubes following their own protocols. For TCRbeta analysis, collaborators shipped samples in one of three forms: frozen whole blood, isolated PBMCs, or DNA extracted from either of those sample types. Sequenced sample: peripheral blood. The source of this sequence is a human donor in a cohort sampled during active COVID-19. Recombination connected TRBV11-3 to TRBJ2-1, and 7 bases in between align with TRBD1. The DNA reads TGTGCCAGCAGCTTGAGCAGGGGGTCTCGTAATGAGCAGTTCTTC. It codes for CASSLSRGSRNEQFF.